This TCR beta chain emerged from a study of T cell clones after liver transplantation. As for the study in general: HCV positivity affected three of eight recipients; the rest lacked autoimmune or viral indications. Study-wide findings and caveats: A significant post-transplant drop in circulating graft-donor-reactive CD4 TCRbeta sequences occurred in most of the 8 subjects.

Trimming took 5 bases from V and 2 from J, leaving 12 bases between them. Germline loops: CDR1 SGHVS, CDR2 FQNEAQ. The CDR3 sequence is 14 residues long. This table comes from immunoSEQ multiplex PCR, and its TCRdb copy is limited to in-frame clones, with some not included. The table shows around 51,000 clones, with less than 90% occurring only once. In the case of this clone: Its antigen remains unknown.

This receptor was obtained from a human patient who received a liver transplant. Some T cells may be provided by the graft donor. Sequencing used CD8+ T cells from blood, obtained 12 months after liver transplant. This sequence joins TRBV7-8 and TRBJ2-5, with D uncertain. The DNA for the CDR3 is TGTGCCAGCAGCGTCCGGACGGATCAAGAGACCCAGTACTTC. Its protein is CASSVRTDQETQYF. Variable domain in full (rest from reference TRBV7-8 and TRBJ2-5): GAGVSQSPRYKVAKRGQDVALRCDPISGHVSLFWYQQALGQGPEFLTYFQNEAQLDKSGLPSDRFFAERPEGSVSTLKIQRTQQEDSAVYLCASSVRTDQETQYFGPGTRLLVL.